This section outlines one T cell receptor beta chain sequence together with its context. The target antigen is unknown. These data come from a study of CXCR3-negative and CXCR3-positive naive CD8 T cells. General study findings and limits: Whereas memory cells differed, naive CXCR3-negative and CXCR3-positive cells shared similar TRBV-TRBJ usage. Relative to CXCR3-negative naive cells, CXCR3-positive naive cells had more hydrophobic TRB CDR3s. The level of CXCR3 expression partially decreased after cryopreservation; the majority of assays used fresh PBMCs. Each naive subset displayed comparably high diversity, whereas memory CD8+ cells displayed much lower diversity.

UMI-labeled 5' RACE TRB cDNA libraries were prepared from the cells. TCRdb re-called the 5' RACE reads and gives one entry per CDR3 protein, without DNA. The table lists about 70,000 distinct CDR3 sequences. The CDR3 covers 13 residues. Per germline, CDR1 MNHEY and CDR2 SMNVEV (reference sequence). The rearrangement links TRBV27 to TRBJ2-7; with no DNA, the TCRdb D assignment of TRBD1 cannot be verified. This TCR derives from a human donor in good health. Some clones in this sample may be carry-over from other donors' samples. Sequences were obtained from naive CXCR3+ CD8+ T cells from blood. Documented subset: CD45RO-CCR7+CD27+CD95- naive CD8+ T cells expressing CXCR3 (TNR3+). The CDR3 protein is CASSLGQDYEQYF.